This T cell receptor beta chain was documented in a study of T cells in localized non-small cell lung cancer. General study results and limits: Tumor samples were not multi-region, leaving intratumor heterogeneity unexcluded. Uninvolved adjacent lung, not tumor, had the highest T cell clonality. Adjacent lung tissue had a median around 57 of the top 100 clones found in the tumor.

Assay used: immunoSEQ multiplex PCR; TCRdb lists only in-frame clones, some missing. The data contain under 40,000 clones, roughly 87% of them singletons. A word on this clone: Its antigen is undetermined.

The CDR3 is 13 amino acids. Germline CDR1 WNHNN, CDR2 SYGVQD (reference sequence). V lost 4 bases to trimming and J lost 5 bases; unmatched junction nucleotides: 0. The rearrangement links TRBV10-1 to TRBJ2-5; 11 bases fit TRBD2. The receptor comes from a male donor older than 55 with stage III squamous cell lung carcinoma. The material was peripheral blood, obtained before any cancer treatment. CDR3 sequence reads: CASSGTSGETQYF. The DNA for the CDR3 is TGCGCCAGCAGTGGGACTAGCGGGGAGACCCAGTACTTC.